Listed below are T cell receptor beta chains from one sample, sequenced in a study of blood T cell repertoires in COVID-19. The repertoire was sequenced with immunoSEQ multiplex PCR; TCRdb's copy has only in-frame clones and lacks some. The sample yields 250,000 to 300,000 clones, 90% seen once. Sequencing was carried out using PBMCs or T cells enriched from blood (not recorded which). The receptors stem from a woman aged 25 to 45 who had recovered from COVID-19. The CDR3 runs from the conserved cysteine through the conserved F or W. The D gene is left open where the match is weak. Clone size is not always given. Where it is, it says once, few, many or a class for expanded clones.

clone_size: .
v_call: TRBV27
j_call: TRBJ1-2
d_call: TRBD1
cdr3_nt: TGTGCCAGCAGTTTTGGGGGACAGTCTAACTATGGCTACACCTTC
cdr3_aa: CASSFGGQSNYGYTF

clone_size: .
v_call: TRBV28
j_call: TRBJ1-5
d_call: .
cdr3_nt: TGTGCCAGCAGTTTTTCAGGCCGACCCGGCAATCAGCCCCAGCATTTT
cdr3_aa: CASSFSGRPGNQPQHF

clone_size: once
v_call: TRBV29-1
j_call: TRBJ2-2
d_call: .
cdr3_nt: TGCAGCGTTGGGACAGACAGAACCGGGGAGCTGTTTTTT
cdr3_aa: CSVGTDRTGELFF

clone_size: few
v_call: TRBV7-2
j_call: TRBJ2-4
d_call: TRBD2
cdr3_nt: TGTGCCAGCAGCGAAGGGGCCGGGAGGCCCAAAAACATTCAGTACTTC
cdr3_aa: CASSEGAGRPKNIQYF

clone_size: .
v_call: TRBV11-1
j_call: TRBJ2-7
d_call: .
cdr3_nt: TGTGCCAGCAGCGATTATCCACACCGCTCCTACGAGCAGTACTTC
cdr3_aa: CASSDYPHRSYEQYF

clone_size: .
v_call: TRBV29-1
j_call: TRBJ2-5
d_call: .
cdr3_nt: TGCAGCGTTGGATTGACAGGAAGAGAGACCCAGTACTTC
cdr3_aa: CSVGLTGRETQYF

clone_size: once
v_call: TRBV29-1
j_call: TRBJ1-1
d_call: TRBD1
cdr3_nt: TGCAGCGGAACAGGGGAGGTCACTGAAGCTTTCTTT
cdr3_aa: CSGTGEVTEAFF

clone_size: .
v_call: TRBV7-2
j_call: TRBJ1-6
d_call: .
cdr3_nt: TGTGCCAGCAGCTTACGCACAGGTTATAATTCACCCCTCCACTTT
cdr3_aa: CASSLRTGYNSPLHF

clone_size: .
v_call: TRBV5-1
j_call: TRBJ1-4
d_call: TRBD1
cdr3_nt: TGCGCCAGCAGCCAAGCCGGGACAGCTTTTAATGAAAAACTGTTTTTT
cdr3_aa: CASSQAGTAFNEKLFF

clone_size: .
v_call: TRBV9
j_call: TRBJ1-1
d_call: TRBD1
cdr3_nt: TGTGCCAGCAGCGTGGCGGGACAGTCTGAAGCTTTCTTT
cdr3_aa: CASSVAGQSEAFF

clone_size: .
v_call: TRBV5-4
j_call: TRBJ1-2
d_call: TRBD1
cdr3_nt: TGTGCCAGCAGCCTTAAGAACAGGGGGCAGGAAGATGGCTACACCTTC
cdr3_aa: CASSLKNRGQEDGYTF

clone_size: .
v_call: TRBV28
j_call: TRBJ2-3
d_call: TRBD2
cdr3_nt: TGTGCCAGCAGTTTTCCCGGACTAGCGGGAGATGCCAGCACAGATACGCAGTATTTT
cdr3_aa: CASSFPGLAGDASTDTQYF

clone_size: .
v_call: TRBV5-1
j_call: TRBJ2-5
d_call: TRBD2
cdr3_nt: TGCGCCAGCAGGACAGCGGGAGTAGAGACCCAGTACTTC
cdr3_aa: CASRTAGVETQYF

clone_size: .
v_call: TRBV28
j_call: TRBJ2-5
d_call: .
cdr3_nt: TGTGCCAGCAGTCCGGTGGAGGCTGGAGGAGAGACCCAGTACTTC
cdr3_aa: CASSPVEAGGETQYF

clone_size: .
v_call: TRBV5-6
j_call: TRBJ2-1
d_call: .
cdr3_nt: TGTGCCAGCAGCGCCGGGACTTTTGCTCCCTACAATGAGCAGTTCTTC
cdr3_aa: CASSAGTFAPYNEQFF

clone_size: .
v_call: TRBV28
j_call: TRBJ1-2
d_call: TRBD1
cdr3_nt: TGTGCCAGCAGTAGTCAGGGGGCGCTTGGCTACACCTTC
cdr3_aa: CASSSQGALGYTF